Reported below is one T cell receptor (beta chain). Two consecutive negative NP/OP PCR tests, clearance, or resolved symptoms defined Cohort 3 recovery. This sample was included in a study of blood T cell repertoires in COVID-19. Study as a whole: Acute-phase and convalescent COVID-19 samples originated in the United States, Italy and Spain.

V was clipped by 7 bases and J by 0 bases; unmatched bases: 8. The length of the CDR3 is 15 residues. Germline lookup yields CDR1 LGHNA and CDR2 YNFKEQ. Assay used: immunoSEQ multiplex PCR; TCRdb lists only in-frame clones, some missing. The top ten hold about 5.4% of the sample, which has roughly 330,000 clones, around 87% seen once. The sequencing sample was made of PBMCs or T cells enriched from blood (not recorded which). This TCR was sampled from a woman aged 30 to 39 who had recovered from COVID-19. The chain couples TRBV4-2 to TRBJ1-1, with 7 bases aligning to TRBD1. CDR3: CASTLRDSLNTEAFF. The CDR3, as DNA: TGTGCCAGCACCTTGAGGGACAGTCTGAACACTGAAGCTTTCTTT.